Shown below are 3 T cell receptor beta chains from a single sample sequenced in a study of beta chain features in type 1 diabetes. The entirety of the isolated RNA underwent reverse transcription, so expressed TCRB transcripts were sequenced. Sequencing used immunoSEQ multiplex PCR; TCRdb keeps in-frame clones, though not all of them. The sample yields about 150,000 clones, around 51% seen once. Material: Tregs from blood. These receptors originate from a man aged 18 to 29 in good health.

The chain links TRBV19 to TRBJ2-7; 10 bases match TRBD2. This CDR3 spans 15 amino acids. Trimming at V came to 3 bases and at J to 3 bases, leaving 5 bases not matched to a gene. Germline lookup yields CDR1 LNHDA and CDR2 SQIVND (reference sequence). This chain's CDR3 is CASSISGRSLYEQYF. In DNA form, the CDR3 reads TGTGCCAGTAGTATTAGCGGGAGGTCCCTCTACGAGCAGTACTTC. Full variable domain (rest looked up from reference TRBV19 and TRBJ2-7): DGGITQSPKYLFRKEGQNVTLSCEQNLNHDAMYWYRQDPGQGLRLIYYSQIVNDFQKGDIAEGYSVSREKKESFPLTVTSAQKNPTAFYLCASSISGRSLYEQYFGPGTRLTVT.

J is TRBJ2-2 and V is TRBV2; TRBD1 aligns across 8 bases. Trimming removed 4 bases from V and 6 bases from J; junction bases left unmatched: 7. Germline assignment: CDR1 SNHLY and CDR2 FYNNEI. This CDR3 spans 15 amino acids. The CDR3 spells CASSANTGGAGELFF. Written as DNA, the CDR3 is TGTGCCAGCAGTGCAAATACAGGGGGAGCCGGGGAGCTGTTTTTT.

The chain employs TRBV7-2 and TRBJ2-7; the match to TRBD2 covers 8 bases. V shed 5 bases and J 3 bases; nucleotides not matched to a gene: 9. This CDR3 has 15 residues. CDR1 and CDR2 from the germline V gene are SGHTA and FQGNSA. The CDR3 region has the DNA TGTGCCAGCAGCCCCCCCTGGGCGGGAGGCTACGAGCAGTACTTC. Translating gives CASSPPWAGGYEQYF.